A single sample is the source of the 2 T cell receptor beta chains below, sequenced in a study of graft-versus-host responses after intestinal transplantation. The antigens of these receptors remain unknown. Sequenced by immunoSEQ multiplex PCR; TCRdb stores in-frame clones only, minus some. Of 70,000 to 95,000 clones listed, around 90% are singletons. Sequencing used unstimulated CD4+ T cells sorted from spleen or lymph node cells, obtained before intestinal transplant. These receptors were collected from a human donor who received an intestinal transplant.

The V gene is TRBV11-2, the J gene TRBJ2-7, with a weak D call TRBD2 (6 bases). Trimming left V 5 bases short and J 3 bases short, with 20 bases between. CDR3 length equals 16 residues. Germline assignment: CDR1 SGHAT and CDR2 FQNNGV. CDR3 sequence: CASSPRGWEEFYEQYF. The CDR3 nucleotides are TGTGCCAGCAGCCCCCGAGGGTGGGAGGAGTTCTACGAGCAGTACTTC.

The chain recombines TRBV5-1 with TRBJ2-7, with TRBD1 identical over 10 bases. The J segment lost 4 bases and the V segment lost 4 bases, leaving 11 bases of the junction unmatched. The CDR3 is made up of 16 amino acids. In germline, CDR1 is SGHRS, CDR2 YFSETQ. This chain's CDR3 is CASSPGVGTGVYEQYF. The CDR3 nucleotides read TGCGCCAGCAGCCCCGGCGTAGGGACAGGGGTGTACGAGCAGTACTTC.